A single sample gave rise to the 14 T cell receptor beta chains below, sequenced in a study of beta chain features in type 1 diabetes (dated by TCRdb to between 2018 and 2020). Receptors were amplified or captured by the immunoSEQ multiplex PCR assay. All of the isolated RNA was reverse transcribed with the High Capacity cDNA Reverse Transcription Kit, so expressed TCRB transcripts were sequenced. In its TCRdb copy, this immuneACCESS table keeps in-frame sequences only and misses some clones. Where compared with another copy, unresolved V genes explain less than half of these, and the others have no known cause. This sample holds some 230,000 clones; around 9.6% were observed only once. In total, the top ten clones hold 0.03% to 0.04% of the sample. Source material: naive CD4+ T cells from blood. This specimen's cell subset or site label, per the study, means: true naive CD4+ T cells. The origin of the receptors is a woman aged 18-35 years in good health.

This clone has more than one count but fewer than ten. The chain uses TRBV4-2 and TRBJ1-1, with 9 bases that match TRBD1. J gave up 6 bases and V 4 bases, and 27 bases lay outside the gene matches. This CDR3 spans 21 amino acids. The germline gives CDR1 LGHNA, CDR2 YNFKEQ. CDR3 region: CASSLYNPGQGGWHTGSEAFF. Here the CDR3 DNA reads TGTGCCAGCAGCCTTTACAATCCGGGACAGGGAGGTTGGCATACCGGGTCTGAAGCTTTCTTT.

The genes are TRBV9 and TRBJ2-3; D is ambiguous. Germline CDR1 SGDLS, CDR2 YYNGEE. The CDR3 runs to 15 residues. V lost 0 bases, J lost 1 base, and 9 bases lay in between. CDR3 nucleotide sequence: TGTGCCAGCAGCGTAGTTGACGGAGGCACAGATACGCAGTATTTT. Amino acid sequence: CASSVVDGGTDTQYF. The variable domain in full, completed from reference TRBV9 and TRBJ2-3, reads DSGVTQTPKHLITATGQRVTLRCSPRSGDLSVYWYQQSLDQGLQFLIQYYNGEERAKGNILERFSAQQFPDLHSELNLSSLELGDSALYFCASSVVDGGTDTQYFGPGTRLTVL.

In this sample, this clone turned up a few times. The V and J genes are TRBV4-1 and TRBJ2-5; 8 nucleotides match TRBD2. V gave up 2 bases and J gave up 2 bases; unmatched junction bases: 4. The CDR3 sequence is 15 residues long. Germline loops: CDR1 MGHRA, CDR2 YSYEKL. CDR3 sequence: CASSQMGLVQETQYF. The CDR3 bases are TGCGCCAGCAGCCAAATGGGACTAGTGCAAGAGACCCAGTACTTC.

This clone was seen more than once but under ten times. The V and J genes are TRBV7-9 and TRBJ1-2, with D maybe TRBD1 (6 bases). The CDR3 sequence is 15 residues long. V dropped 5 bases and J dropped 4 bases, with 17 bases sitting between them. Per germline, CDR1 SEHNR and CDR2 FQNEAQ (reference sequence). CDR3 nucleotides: TGTGCCAGCAGCCCATCGGGGGGCGGAAGCTATGGCTACACCTTC. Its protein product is CASSPSGGGSYGYTF.

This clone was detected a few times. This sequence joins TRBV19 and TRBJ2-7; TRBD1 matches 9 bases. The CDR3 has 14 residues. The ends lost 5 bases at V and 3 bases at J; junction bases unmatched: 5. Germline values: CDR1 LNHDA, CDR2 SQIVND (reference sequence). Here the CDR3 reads CASSVPGQGYEQYF. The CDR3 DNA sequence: TGTGCCAGTAGTGTACCGGGACAGGGCTACGAGCAGTACTTC.

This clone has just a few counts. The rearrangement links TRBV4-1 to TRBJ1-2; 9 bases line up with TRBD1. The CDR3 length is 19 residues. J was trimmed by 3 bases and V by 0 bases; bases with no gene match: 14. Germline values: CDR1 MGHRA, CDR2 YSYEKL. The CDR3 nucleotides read TGCGCCAGCAGCCAAGATTGGACCGGGACAGGGTCAGGTTACTATGGCTACACCTTC. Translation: CASSQDWTGTGSGYYGYTF.

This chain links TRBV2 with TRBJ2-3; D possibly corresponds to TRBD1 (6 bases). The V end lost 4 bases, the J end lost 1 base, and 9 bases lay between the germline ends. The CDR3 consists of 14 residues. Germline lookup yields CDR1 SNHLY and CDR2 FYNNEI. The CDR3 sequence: CASSAQGRTDTQYF. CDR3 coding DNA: TGTGCCAGCAGTGCACAGGGACGCACAGATACGCAGTATTTT.

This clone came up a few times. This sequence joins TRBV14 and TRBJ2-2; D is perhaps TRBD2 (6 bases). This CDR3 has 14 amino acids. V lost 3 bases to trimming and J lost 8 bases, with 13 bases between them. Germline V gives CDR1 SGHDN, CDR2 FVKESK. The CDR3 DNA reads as TGTGCCAGCAGCCAGGGACTGCTGGGAGGGGAGCTGTTTTTT. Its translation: CASSQGLLGGELFF.

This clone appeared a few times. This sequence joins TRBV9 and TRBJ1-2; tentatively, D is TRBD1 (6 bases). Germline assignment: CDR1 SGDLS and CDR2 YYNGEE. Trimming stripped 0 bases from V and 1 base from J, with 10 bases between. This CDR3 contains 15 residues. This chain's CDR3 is CASSVGGHSNYGYTF. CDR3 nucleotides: TGTGCCAGCAGCGTAGGGGGACACAGTAACTATGGCTACACCTTC.

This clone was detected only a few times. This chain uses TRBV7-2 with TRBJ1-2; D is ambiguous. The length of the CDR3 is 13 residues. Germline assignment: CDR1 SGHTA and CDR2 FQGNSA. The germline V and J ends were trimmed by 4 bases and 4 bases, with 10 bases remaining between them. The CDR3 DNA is TGTGCCAGCAGCTCGGCAGACACCTATGGCTACACCTTC. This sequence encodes CASSSADTYGYTF. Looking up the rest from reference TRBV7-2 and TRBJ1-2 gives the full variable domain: GAGVSQSPSNKVTEKGKDVELRCDPISGHTALYWYRQSLGQGLEFLIYFQGNSAPDKSGLPSDRFSAERTGGSVSTLTIQRTQQEDSAVYLCASSSADTYGYTFGSGTRLTVV.

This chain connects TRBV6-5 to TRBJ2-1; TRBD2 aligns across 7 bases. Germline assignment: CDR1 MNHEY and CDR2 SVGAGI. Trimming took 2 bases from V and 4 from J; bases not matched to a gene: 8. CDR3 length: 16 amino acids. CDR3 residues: CASSYESSGTYNEQFF. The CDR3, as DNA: TGTGCCAGCAGTTACGAGTCCAGCGGGACTTACAATGAGCAGTTCTTC.

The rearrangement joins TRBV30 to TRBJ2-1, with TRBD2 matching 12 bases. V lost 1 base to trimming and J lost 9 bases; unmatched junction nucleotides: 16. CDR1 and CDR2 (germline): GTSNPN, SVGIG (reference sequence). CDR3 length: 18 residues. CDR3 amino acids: CAWSAAGMQTSGRGEQFF. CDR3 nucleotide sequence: TGTGCCTGGAGTGCTGCAGGGATGCAGACTAGCGGGAGAGGTGAGCAGTTCTTC. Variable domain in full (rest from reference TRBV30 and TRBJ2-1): SQTIHQWPATLVQPVGSPLSLECTVEGTSNPNLYWYRQAAGRGLQLLFYSVGIGQISSEVPQNLSASRPQDRQFILSSKKLLLSDSGFYLCAWSAAGMQTSGRGEQFFGPGTRLTVL.

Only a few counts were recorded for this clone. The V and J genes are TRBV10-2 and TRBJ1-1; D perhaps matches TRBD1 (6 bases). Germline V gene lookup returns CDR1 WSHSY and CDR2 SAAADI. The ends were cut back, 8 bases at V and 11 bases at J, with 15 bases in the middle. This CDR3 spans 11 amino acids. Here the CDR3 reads CASGPQRGAFF. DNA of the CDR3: TGCGCCAGCGGGCCGCAAAGGGGGGCTTTCTTT.

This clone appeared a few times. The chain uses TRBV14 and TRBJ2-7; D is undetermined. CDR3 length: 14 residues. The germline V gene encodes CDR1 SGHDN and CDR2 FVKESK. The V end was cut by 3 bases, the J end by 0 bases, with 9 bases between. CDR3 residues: CASSHLTASYEQYF. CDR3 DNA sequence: TGTGCCAGCAGCCATCTTACAGCCTCCTACGAGCAGTACTTC.